This T cell receptor beta chain was observed in a study of CD8 T cells in Susac syndrome. TEMRA cells were enriched by FACS, while CD8+ and CD4+ T cells were obtained through a negative isolation that was performed magnetically. An input of roughly 0.5 to 1 ug of RNA was subjected to reverse transcription using random hexamers. Multiplex immunoSEQ PCR targeted 54 Vbeta and 13 Jbeta TCR beta segments. Each CDR3 protein gets one entry after TCRdb re-called the immunoSEQ multiplex PCR reads with MiXCR. This sample has 160,000 or so distinct CDR3 sequences; 92% occur once, and the top ten carry roughly 0.08%. CDR1 KGHSH and CDR2 LQKENI come from the germline V gene. J lost 2 bases, V lost 0 bases, and 4 bases had no gene match. The CDR3 has 15 residues.

The V call is TRBV18, the J call TRBJ2-7, with 7 bases that match TRBD1. Sample: CD4+ T cells from PBMCs. The sequence derives from a human donor in good health. The CDR3 sequence is CASSPPGQHTYEQYF. The CDR3 DNA is TGTGCCAGCTCACCACCGGGACAGCACACCTACGAGCAGTACTTC.